This T cell receptor beta chain was profiled in a study of cytotoxic CD8 clonotypes in ibrutinib-treated CLL. Clones were read by immunoSEQ multiplex PCR, and TCRdb kept only the in-frame ones, dropping some. Of around 160,000 clones listed, roughly four fifths are singletons. Libraries of TCR beta were made from approximately 2 micrograms of genomic DNA that came from cryopreserved PBMCs. Notes on this clone: One end of the junction varies from germline; a read error may be responsible.

There are 12 residues in the CDR3. Germline values: CDR1 SGHVS, CDR2 FQNEAQ. Here the sequenced sample was PBMCs, taken after 12 months of ibrutinib treatment. This receptor was obtained from a human donor with chronic lymphocytic leukemia. The chain recombines TRBV7-8 with TRBJ2-1; 7 bases are shared with TRBD2. The CDR3 here is CASSVAGHEQFF. For the CDR3, the DNA is TGTGCCAGCAGCGTAGCGGGCCATGAGCAGTTCTTC.